This TCR beta chain originates from a study of T cells in Graves' hyperthyroidism and ophthalmopathy (dated 2019 in TCRdb). With respect to the entire study: Peripheral blood was collected at initial diagnosis, before any treatment. The study also compared thyroid tissue and blood T-cell repertoires from several Graves' hyperthyroidism patients. According to the paper, TCR Vbeta CDR3 sequencing was carried out on 135 peripheral blood samples, which came from over 40 ophthalmopathy, roughly 75 hyperthyroidism and roughly 17 progressor patients. For training and testing, the 100 patients in the discovery cohort were randomly divided in a 7:3 ratio. An independent validation cohort of under 20 hyperthyroidism patients and over 15 patients who later progressed to ophthalmopathy tested prospective prediction of ophthalmopathy. A discovery cohort of approximately 100 patients, 43 with Graves' ophthalmopathy and 55 to 60 with stable Graves' hyperthyroidism, was used to find distinguishing TCR V-J signatures. Once sampling was done, hyperthyroidism patients were given methimazole at a starting dose of 30 mg daily, whereas ophthalmopathy patients were given high-dose intravenous methylprednisolone.

Results and caveats for the whole study, not just this receptor: Most expanded thyroid clonotypes (frequency above 0.001) were also found in blood, which suggests that blood repertoires may mirror thyroid immune responses. A 13 V-J signature model separated ophthalmopathy from stable hyperthyroidism, with approximately 87% sensitivity and 81.08% specificity in cross-validation and 80%/75% in testing. Sample size was not statistically predetermined, and blinding of investigators to group allocation was not performed. In validation, the model predicted progression to ophthalmopathy a median of 6.5 months before onset, with about 67% sensitivity and almost 75% specificity.

From cysteine to phenylalanine, the CDR3 is 16 amino acids long. Only the CDR3 part of the read is kept: 48 bases, read in frame from the first base. Between the V and J ends, shortened by 3 bases and 4 bases respectively, the junction contains 18 bases. CDR1 and CDR2 (DFQATT, SNEGSKA) derive from the germline V gene (reference sequence). The TCR beta CDR3 regions were amplified from the RNA transcripts. A first-round RT-PCR of the TCR CDR3 used the HTBI primer set with the Qiagen OneStep RT-PCR kit. A second multiplex PCR round built the libraries, followed by size selection and purification. The libraries were sequenced on an Illumina HiSeq2000 using paired-end 100 bp reads. Turning to the authors' computational methods: SOAPnuke was used to process the raw data, with reads discarded if the reads contained adapters or uncalled bases, had a mean Phred below 15, or lacked an exact constant-primer or identifier match. COPE v1.2.5 was used to merge high-quality paired reads, and clonotypes were defined as unique nucleotide sequences. MiTCR v1.1 was used to align the clonotypes against IMGT TRBV, TRBD and TRBJ reference segments. Analysis was restricted to V-J combinations with a frequency above 0.0001, which covered 99.2% of repertoires. The TCS score was defined as the ratio of F50 (clonal expansion) to E x V (chaos), calculated using BLOSUM62-based TCRdist between CDR3 peptides within each V-J. Welch's t-statistics and random forest reduced roughly 500 V-J features to fewer than 15, which were used in a naive Bayes classifier (R e1071). TCRdb reanalyzed the raw reads on its own, using fastp at Q25 for trimming and MiXCR for clone calling, and kept in-frame beta chains. Identical CDR3 proteins give one entry, which carries the most common genes and DNA. TCRdb, not the original authors, processed these V and J calls. The sample contains a few hundred thousand distinct CDR3 sequences, roughly an eighth of them found a single time. Together, the top ten hold around 9.2% of the sample.

This clonotype was seen repeatedly, ten times or more. There is no known antigen for this receptor. No qualities accompany the bases; no much larger clone lies one base away. A patient counted as having stable Graves' hyperthyroidism if no progression to ophthalmopathy occurred over 18 months of follow-up. The hyperthyroidism patients were between 18 and 65 years old and newly diagnosed, with a disease duration of less than 2 months. Any patient with an uncontrolled infection, another autoimmune disease, pregnancy or lactation was excluded. Diagnoses were established on the basis of clinical symptoms, serum thyroxine and TRAb, thyroid ultrasound, and orbital computed tomography. PBMCs were isolated from 8 to 10 ml of fresh peripheral blood by Ficoll-Paque density gradient centrifugation. Trizol reagent was used to extract total RNA, and RNA quality was then checked on an Agilent 2100 Bioanalyzer.

The clonotype was recovered from a woman between 18 and 29 years old with Graves' hyperthyroidism. Input material: blood. Here the chain combines TRBV20-1 and TRBJ1-4; matching of 6 bases hints at TRBD1 as the D gene. The sequenced DNA: TGCAGTGCTAGGGGCCCAGGGGTAGTTAATAATGAAAAACTGTTTTTT. Protein translation: CSARGPGVVNNEKLFF.